These T cell receptor beta chains were read from a single sample in a study of cytomegalovirus exposure and HLA in healthy donors. The protocol was immunoSEQ multiplex PCR, while the TCRdb copy is restricted to in-frame clones and leaves out a portion. The repertoire consists of about 160,000 clones, with roughly 80% occurring once and the leading ten covering about a tenth. The specimen sequenced was PBMCs. These TCRs come from a young man in good health and CMV-seropositive. CDR3s include the opening cysteine and the closing phenylalanine or tryptophan.

j_gene | v_gene | CDR3aa
TRBJ1-1 | TRBV28 | CATLDRGHSTEAFF
TRBJ2-7 | TRBV28 | CASSFGTVFYEQYF
TRBJ2-7 | TRBV2 | CASSRGTSGYEQYF
TRBJ2-7 | TRBV11-2 | CASSETSPFQQYF
TRBJ1-6 | TRBV27 | CASSSKRQGGNSPLHF
TRBJ2-1 | TRBV14 | CASTQRGGAHNEQFF
TRBJ2-7 | TRBV7-2 | CASSLLSGGPLYEQYF
TRBJ1-2 | TRBV14 | CASSLGQEIYGYTF
TRBJ2-7 | TRBV27 | CASSLFTPGQGLYRNSEQYF
TRBJ2-7 | TRBV6-5 | CASSYDRGYEQYF
TRBJ1-2 | TRBV21-1 | CASSKVRQGARANYGYTF
TRBJ2-1 | TRBV9 | CASSVNGQGANEQFF
TRBJ2-3 | TRBV10-2 | CASSEQGASDTQYF
TRBJ1-1 | TRBV7-3 | CASSLNDRVSEAFF
TRBJ1-1 | TRBV4-3 | CASSQDRGPGTEAFF
TRBJ2-1 | TRBV29-1 | CSVQDFEQFF
TRBJ2-1 | TRBV7-8 | CASRAGTVGYNEQFF
TRBJ2-7 | TRBV5-6 | CASSPGTSGKVYEQYF
TRBJ2-6 | TRBV18 | CASSPGLAGVGGANVLTF
TRBJ1-6 | TRBV9 | CASSGPGQGTAPLHF
TRBJ2-1 | TRBV19 | CASSSTIDSNEQFF
TRBJ2-3 | TRBV28 | CASTRGSESTDTQYF
TRBJ2-7 | TRBV19 | CASNLWGTYEQYF
TRBJ1-5 | TRBV12-1 | CDSREGNQPQHF
TRBJ2-7 | TRBV11-3 | CASSSGTGTGAYEQYF
TRBJ2-7 | TRBV30 | CAWSAGTGAYEQYF
TRBJ2-3 | TRBV10-3 | CAISEQSGGQDTQYF
TRBJ2-1 | TRBV11-2 | CASSPPLLERTFYNEQFF
TRBJ2-5 | TRBV7-3 | CASSRDSEETQYF
TRBJ1-6 | TRBV28 | CASSSRTGGNSPLHF
TRBJ1-6 | TRBV7-2 | CASTTQGLYNSPLHF
TRBJ1-1 | TRBV9 | CASSKSGGALNTEAFF
TRBJ2-3 | TRBV28 | CASSDPQGSDTQYF
TRBJ1-5 | TRBV28 | CASSYRGGSNQPQHF
TRBJ1-3 | TRBV19 | CASTRAAGEQSGNTIYF
TRBJ2-1 | TRBV7-2 | CASRTQLPYNEQFF
TRBJ2-7 | TRBV4-1 | CASSQDVAGQRPRHF
TRBJ1-3 | TRBV7-9 | CASSLSPRAYSGNTIYF
TRBJ2-2 | TRBV6-5 | CASSYGGFTGELFF
TRBJ1-5 | TRBV4-1 | CASSLGRGVKNQPQHF